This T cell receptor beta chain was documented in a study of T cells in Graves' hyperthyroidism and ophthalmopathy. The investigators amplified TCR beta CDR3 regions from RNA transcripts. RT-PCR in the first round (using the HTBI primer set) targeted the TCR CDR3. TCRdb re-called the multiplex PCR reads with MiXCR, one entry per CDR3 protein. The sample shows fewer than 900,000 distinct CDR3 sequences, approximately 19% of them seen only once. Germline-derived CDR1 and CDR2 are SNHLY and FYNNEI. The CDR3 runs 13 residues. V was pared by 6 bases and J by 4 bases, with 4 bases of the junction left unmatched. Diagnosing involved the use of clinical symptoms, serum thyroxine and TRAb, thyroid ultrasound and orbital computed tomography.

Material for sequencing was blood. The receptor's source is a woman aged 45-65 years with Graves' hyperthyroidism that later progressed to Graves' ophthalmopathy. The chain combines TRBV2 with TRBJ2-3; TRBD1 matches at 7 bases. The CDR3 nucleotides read TGTGCCAGCAGAACCGGACAGGCAGATACGCAGTATTTT. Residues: CASRTGQADTQYF.